This passage covers 17 T cell receptor beta chains from one sample sequenced in a study of radiotherapy plus CTLA-4 blockade in lung cancer. Measured with immunoSEQ multiplex PCR; TCRdb has only the in-frame clones, and not every one. The sample lists tens of thousands of clones, 60% to 85% seen once, with 22% in the top ten. The sequencing here drew on peripheral blood, taken from a patient treated with radiotherapy plus ipilimumab. These receptors all stem from a human donor with non-small cell lung cancer whose response to radiotherapy plus ipilimumab could not be evaluated. Some clones in this sample may be carry-over from other donors' samples.

The V gene is TRBV27, the J gene TRBJ1-5, with D maybe TRBD1 (6 bases). Germline V gene lookup returns CDR1 MNHEY and CDR2 SMNVEV (reference sequence). The length of the CDR3 is 16 residues. Trimming took 6 bases from V and 1 from J, leaving 16 bases between them. The CDR3 nucleotides are TGTGCCAGCAGCTTCTTAGACAGGTTGAGCAATCAGCCCCAGCATTTT. Its protein product is CASSFLDRLSNQPQHF.

Note on this clone: Within the sample, other DNA sequences also encode this same CDR3. The chain uses TRBV28 and TRBJ1-6; 9 bases agree with TRBD1. Germline CDR1 MDHEN, CDR2 SYDVKM. The CDR3 is 16 residues long. J was trimmed by 6 bases and V by 1 base; bases with no gene match: 4. CDR3 residues: CASSLSGQGLNSPLHF. The CDR3 DNA follows: TGTGCCAGCAGTTTATCCGGACAGGGGCTTAATTCACCCCTCCACTTT.

In its sample, this clone was seen once. The CDR3 loop reads CASSLFRTGSGELFF. The DNA of the CDR3 is TGTGCCAGCAGTTTATTCAGGACAGGTTCCGGGGAGCTGTTTTTT. The chain couples TRBV28 to TRBJ2-2; 7 positions match TRBD1. The CDR3 runs 15 residues. Germline CDR1 and CDR2: MDHEN and SYDVKM. After removal of 1 base from V and 6 bases from J, the junction contained 5 bases not matched to a gene. The full variable domain, rest sourced from reference TRBV28 and TRBJ2-2, is DVKVTQSSRYLVKRTGEKVFLECVQDMDHENMFWYRQDPGLGLRLIYFSYDVKMKEKGDIPEGYSVSREKKERFSLILESASTNQTSMYLCASSLFRTGSGELFFGEGSRLTVL.

The chain is built from TRBV30 and TRBJ2-5; D uncertain. CDR3 length equals 14 residues. Trimming pared 2 bases from V and 5 bases from J, leaving 15 bases between. Germline lookup yields CDR1 GTSNPN and CDR2 SVGIG (reference sequence). CDR3 loop: CAWSPLPVVETQYF. As DNA, the CDR3 is TGTGCCTGGAGTCCCTTACCGGTAGTGGAGACCCAGTACTTC.

The CDR3 DNA follows: TGTGCCAGCAGTGAATCCGGGGGGCTTGAGCAGTTCTTC. It translates to CASSESGGLEQFF. The rearrangement joins TRBV6-1 to TRBJ2-1; TRBD2 is a possible D gene (7 bases). Germline CDR1 MNHNS, CDR2 SASEGT. The CDR3 covers 13 residues. Trimming removed 2 bases from V and 9 bases from J, with 11 bases in between.

The J gene is TRBJ2-3, the V gene TRBV6-5; 10 bases line up with TRBD1. CDR3 size: 14 residues. Germline lookup yields CDR1 MNHEY and CDR2 SVGAGI. The V segment lost 6 bases and the J segment 9 bases; nucleotides outside the gene matches: 9. CDR3: CASSPGTGEVTQYF. The CDR3 DNA is TGTGCCAGCAGCCCCGGGACAGGGGAAGTCACGCAGTATTTT.

The rearrangement links TRBV4-3 to TRBJ1-2; D might be TRBD1 (5 bases). The CDR3 is made up of 15 amino acids. Germline V gene sequence: CDR1 LGHNA, CDR2 YSLEER. V was shortened by 0 bases and J by 8 bases, with 16 bases between the two germline ends. The CDR3 DNA reads TGCGCCAGCAGCCAAGATCCCCTCCAGGGTATCGGCTACACCTTC. Protein product: CASSQDPLQGIGYTF.

This chain connects TRBV19 to TRBJ1-2; D perhaps matches TRBD1 (6 bases). V shed 3 bases and J shed 0 bases, with 14 bases lying between them. Looked up from germline, CDR1 is LNHDA and CDR2 is SQIVND (reference sequence). CDR3 length: 16 residues. The CDR3 nucleotides read TGTGCCAGTAGTATCGGGGGGCCGGGGACTAACTATGGCTACACCTTC. This sequence encodes CASSIGGPGTNYGYTF.

CDR3 nucleotide sequence: TGCGCCAGCAGCCAAGAGTGGGGGCGGGCAGTCCAAGAGACCCAGTACTTC. It yields the protein CASSQEWGRAVQETQYF. The genes are TRBV4-3 and TRBJ2-5, with D possibly matching TRBD1 (6 bases). Germline assignment: CDR1 LGHNA and CDR2 YSLEER. The CDR3 has 17 amino acids. V gave up 0 bases and J gave up 1 base, with 15 bases separating them.

The chain employs TRBV7-9 and TRBJ2-5, with 12 bases fitting TRBD2. The CDR3 covers 18 residues. The germline CDR1 and CDR2 sequences are SEHNR and FQNEAQ (reference sequence). Trimming removed 2 bases from V and 4 bases from J; junction bases left unmatched: 11. The CDR3 DNA reads as TGTGCCAGCAGCTTATACTCTAGCGGGGGGGCAAGAGGAGAGACCCAGTACTTC. It specifies CASSLYSSGGARGETQYF.

This rearrangement joins TRBV4-1 to TRBJ1-6, with 8 bases lining up with TRBD1. The CDR3 contains 14 residues. J gave up 10 bases and V 1 base, and 3 bases lay outside the gene matches. From germline, CDR1 is MGHRA and CDR2 YSYEKL. The CDR3 coding sequence is TGCGCCAGCAGCCAAGGGACAGGGTACTCACCCCTCCACTTT. Translating gives CASSQGTGYSPLHF.

The rearrangement uses TRBV6-5 and TRBJ2-7; 7 bases fit TRBD1. Looked up from germline, CDR1 is MNHEY and CDR2 is SVGAGI. With 6 bases clipped from V and 1 base from J, the junction kept 9 bases outside the gene matches. CDR3 length equals 15 residues. This CDR3 reads CASRETWGQSYEQYF. The CDR3 DNA is TGTGCCAGCAGAGAGACTTGGGGACAGTCCTACGAGCAGTACTTC.

The rearrangement uses TRBV7-9 and TRBJ1-1; D remains unclear. Trimming removed 0 bases from V and 8 bases from J, with 4 bases in between. Germline V CDR1 and CDR2: SEHNR, FQNEAQ (reference sequence). The CDR3 loop spans 11 amino acids. The CDR3 DNA sequence: TGTGCCAGCAGCTTAGCCCCAGAAGCTTTCTTT. Its translation: CASSLAPEAFF. The variable domain in full, completed from reference TRBV7-9 and TRBJ1-1, reads DTGVSQNPRHKITKRGQNVTFRCDPISEHNRLYWYRQTLGQGPEFLTYFQNEAQLEKSRLLSDRFSAERPKGSFSTLEIQRTEQGDSAMYLCASSLAPEAFFGQGTRLTVV.

V and J are TRBV7-2 and TRBJ2-1; TRBD1 agrees at 7 bases. CDR3 length: 15 amino acids. The V gene end was trimmed by 7 bases and the J gene end by 5 bases; junction bases not matched to a gene: 11. Germline V gene lookup returns CDR1 SGHTA and CDR2 FQGNSA. CDR3 sequence reads: CASKTDRDTHNEQFF. CDR3 nucleotides: TGTGCCAGCAAAACCGACAGGGATACCCACAATGAGCAGTTCTTC. Filled out from reference TRBV7-2 and TRBJ2-1, the complete variable domain reads GAGVSQSPSNKVTEKGKDVELRCDPISGHTALYWYRQSLGQGLEFLIYFQGNSAPDKSGLPSDRFSAERTGGSVSTLTIQRTQQEDSAVYLCASKTDRDTHNEQFFGPGTRLTVL.

This clone was seen more than once but under ten times. This chain links TRBV19 with TRBJ2-5; 12 nucleotides match TRBD2. The CDR3 sequence is 16 residues long. The germline V gene has CDR1 LNHDA and CDR2 SQIVND (reference sequence). The trim removed 6 bases at V and 3 bases at J, leaving 8 bases unmatched. The CDR3 here is CASSGGLAGTKETQYF. The CDR3 nucleotides are TGTGCCAGTAGCGGAGGACTAGCGGGGACTAAAGAGACCCAGTACTTC.

The CDR3: CASSSLGQGISYEQYF. In nucleotides, the CDR3 is TGTGCCAGCAGTTCACTCGGACAGGGGATCTCCTACGAGCAGTACTTC. The chain couples TRBV6-5 to TRBJ2-5; the match to TRBD1 covers 9 bases. Near its end, the DNA agrees better with TRBJ2-7, so the J call may be wrong. Germline V lookup: CDR1 MNHEY, CDR2 SVGAGI. The CDR3 has 16 residues.

Comments on this clone: Sequence at one end of the junction differs from germline and may be a read error. The chain employs TRBV30 and TRBJ2-4, with 9 bases aligning to TRBD1. The CDR3 totals 13 residues. Germline CDR1 reads GTSNPN; CDR2 reads SVGIG (reference sequence). CDR3 region: CAWSVPLGTGLNF. DNA for the CDR3: TGTGCCTGGAGTGTCCCTCTTGGGACAGGGCTGAACTTC.